This entry features one T cell receptor beta chain sequence. This clonotype was detected ten times or more. It has no known antigen specificity. No base quality values were provided; no much bigger clone lies one nucleotide off. The data originate from a study of T-cell memory formation after mild COVID-19 (dated by TCRdb to about 2021). The study in broad terms: TCR sequence clusters from the two donors were largely donor specific. T-cell clones expanding and contracting after mild COVID-19 in two donors were tracked by longitudinal TCRalpha and TCRbeta repertoire sequencing. The cohort comprised two young, previously healthy adult volunteers, one female and one male. Beyond this particular receptor, the publication reports: The detection of some responding clones in pre-infection memory suggests that pre-existing cross-reactive memory T cells joined the SARS-CoV-2 response. SARS-CoV-2 specificity was not confirmed for the second-wave clones peaking on day 37. Clones that contracted from day 15 to 85 showed balanced CD4/CD8 phenotypes, whereas a second wave of clones that expanded from day 15 to 37 leaned towards CD4+. Contracting CD4+ clones turned up mainly in the CM and EM memory subsets, whereas EMRA was where CD8+ clones were enriched. Only a couple of mild cases were covered by the study, and larger cohorts that include severe cases with pre-infection samples were considered necessary.

Ficoll-Paque density gradient centrifugation was the method used to isolate PBMCs. Sequencing was carried out with an Illumina NovaSeq 6000. cDNA libraries for TCRalpha and TCRbeta were prepared by 5'RACE using constant-segment primers, with sample barcodes and unique molecular identifiers added. RNA was extracted from every sample with Trizol reagent. The libraries were amplified in two PCR steps, and the second step added a second sample barcode and Illumina TruSeq adapters. The libraries were sequenced on an Illumina NovaSeq using 2 x 150 bp paired-end reads. In the authors' own workflow: Demultiplexing of reads and collapsing into UMI-guided consensus sequences were performed with migec v1.2.7. Using mixcr v2.1.11, the UMI consensuses were aligned to TRA and TRB V and J templates and assembled into clonotypes. Clonotypes were classified as expanded or contracted when called significant by both edgeR and NoisET, with noise models trained on biological replicates. For edgeR calls, a false discovery rate-adjusted p below 0.01 and a log2 fold-change threshold of 1 were applied. As an exploratory analysis of dynamics, PCA with hierarchical clustering was applied to max-normalized trajectories of the 1000 most abundant clonotypes. Separately sequenced CD4+ and CD8+ repertoires were used to assign a CD4 or CD8 phenotype to each responding clone. TCRdb's own reprocessing of the public reads used fastp at Q25 and MiXCR and kept productive beta chains. One record per CDR3 amino acid sequence lists the most common genes and DNA. It is TCRdb's table, rather than the study itself, that gives the V and J calls and clone size. In this sample the table shows approximately 150,000 distinct CDR3 sequences, 13% to 15% of which occur a single time. Around an eighth of the sample rests with the top ten.

The cysteine opens and the phenylalanine closes a CDR3 of 13 amino acids. Only the CDR3 part of the read is kept: 39 bases, read in frame from the first base. Between the V and J ends, shortened by 3 bases and 8 bases respectively, the junction contains 11 bases. This receptor was taken from an adult woman who had mild COVID-19 (a few samples of this study predate the infection). The sample titles of this study are shuffled in the database, so cell type and time point are left out; the donor was told from shared clones. Recombination joined TRBV12-3 or TRBV12-4 with TRBJ2-1; the D gene cannot be resolved reliably. The material sequenced was PBMCs or a T cell subset sorted from them (not recorded which). The sequenced DNA is TGTGCCAGCAGTTTCGCCACTCCCCATGAGCAGTTCTTC. The resulting protein is CASSFATPHEQFF.